One sample yielded the 21 T cell receptor beta chains listed below, sequenced in a study of CD4 T cells in relation to SARS-CoV-2 and coronaviruses. Sequenced by immunoSEQ multiplex PCR; TCRdb stores in-frame clones only, minus some. The sample has about 37,000 clones, approximately 83% seen once. The sample was memory CD4+ T cells from PBMCs. The receptors stem from an adult with COVID-19.

The J gene is TRBJ1-4, the V gene TRBV19; D gene uncertain. In germline, CDR1 is LNHDA, CDR2 SQIVND (reference sequence). This CDR3 is built from 14 residues. Trimming pared 2 bases from V and 8 bases from J, leaving 12 bases between. CDR3 DNA sequence: TGTGCCAGTAGTATAAGGAGGGAAGAGGAAAAACTGTTTTTT. Amino acids: CASSIRREEEKLFF.

In this sample, this clone turned up a few times. V usage is TRBV5-4 and J usage is TRBJ2-2, with unresolved D. There are 13 residues in the CDR3. V was cut by 3 bases and J by 4 bases, with 7 bases left in between. Germline-derived CDR1 and CDR2 are SGHNT and YYREEE (reference sequence). CDR3 nucleotide sequence: TGTGCCAGCAGCTCCGGGCTCACCGGGGAGCTGTTTTTT. This translates into CASSSGLTGELFF.

The chain carries TRBV2 and TRBJ2-1, with unresolved D. This CDR3 is 14 amino acids long. Germline-derived CDR1 and CDR2 are SNHLY and FYNNEI. V lost 6 bases and J 0 bases, leaving 9 bases between the germline ends. The CDR3 spells CASRRGSSYNEQFF. The CDR3 nucleotides are TGTGCCAGCAGGCGAGGATCCTCCTACAATGAGCAGTTCTTC.

The chain carries TRBV7-2 and TRBJ2-2, with a tentative D call TRBD1 (6 bases). CDR3 length: 13 amino acids. Germline V gene sequence: CDR1 SGHTA, CDR2 FQGNSA. V shed 5 bases and J shed 4 bases, with 8 bases lying between them. The CDR3 loop is CASSPGVTGELFF. For the CDR3, the DNA is TGTGCCAGCAGCCCAGGGGTCACCGGGGAGCTGTTTTTT. Complete variable domain (other parts from reference TRBV7-2 and TRBJ2-2): GAGVSQSPSNKVTEKGKDVELRCDPISGHTALYWYRQSLGQGLEFLIYFQGNSAPDKSGLPSDRFSAERTGGSVSTLTIQRTQQEDSAVYLCASSPGVTGELFFGEGSRLTVL.

The CDR3 DNA reads as TGTGCCAGCAGTTACGCTTCTAGCTATGGGCAGTACTTC. It is translated as CASSYASSYGQYF. This chain connects TRBV6-5 to TRBJ2-7, with D maybe TRBD2 (5 bases). The CDR3 is 13 residues long. Per the germline V gene, CDR1 is MNHEY and CDR2 is SVGAGI. Trimming removed 2 bases from V and 9 bases from J, with 14 bases in between.

This chain connects TRBV28 to TRBJ1-2; TRBD1 matches at 10 bases. CDR3 length equals 15 residues. Germline V gives CDR1 MDHEN, CDR2 SYDVKM. The trim removed 4 bases at V and 8 bases at J, leaving 10 bases unmatched. The CDR3 spells CASSSPWTGGGGYTF. The CDR3 coding sequence is TGTGCCAGCAGTTCCCCGTGGACAGGGGGTGGGGGCTACACCTTC.

The chain joins TRBV5-4 to TRBJ2-4, with TRBD1 identical over 7 bases. The V gene end was trimmed by 0 bases and the J gene end by 1 base; junction bases not matched to a gene: 4. The CDR3 has 16 amino acids. Germline CDR1 SGHNT, CDR2 YYREEE (reference sequence). CDR3 coding DNA: TGTGCCAGCAGCTTGGAAGGGGGCGGGGCCAAAAACATTCAGTACTTC. It yields the protein CASSLEGGGAKNIQYF. Using reference TRBV5-4 and TRBJ2-4 for the parts outside the CDR3, the full variable domain is ETGVTQSPTHLIKTRGQQVTLRCSSQSGHNTVSWYQQALGQGPQFIFQYYREEENGRGNFPPRFSGLQFPNYSSELNVNALELDDSALYLCASSLEGGGAKNIQYFGAGTRLSVL.

A single count supports this clone. The CDR3 sequence is CASSHRGIAGGSADTQYF. The CDR3 DNA sequence: TGTGCCAGCAGCCATCGAGGTATTGCGGGAGGAAGCGCAGATACGCAGTATTTT. This sequence joins TRBV3-1 (or the pseudogene TRBV3-2) and TRBJ2-3, with 8 bases identical to TRBD2. Looked up from germline, CDR1 is LGHDT and CDR2 is YNNKEL (reference sequence). V lost 3 bases, J lost 4 bases, and 15 bases stayed unmatched. The CDR3 is 18 amino acids.

The CDR3 DNA reads as TGTGCCAGCAGCGGGGACAGGGGTTACGAGCAGTACTTC. This gives the protein CASSGDRGYEQYF. This sequence joins TRBV3-1 (or the pseudogene TRBV3-2) and TRBJ2-7, with 10 bases matching TRBD1. This CDR3 comprises 13 residues. CDR1 and CDR2 from the germline V gene are LGHDT and YNNKEL (reference sequence). J lost 4 bases, V lost 5 bases, and 2 bases had no gene match.

This clone was detected once. This chain connects TRBV4-2 to TRBJ1-1; no firm D call. The germline gives CDR1 LGHNA, CDR2 YNFKEQ. The CDR3 is 14 residues long. V lost 0 bases and J 6 bases, leaving 11 bases between the germline ends. Here the CDR3 DNA reads TGTGCCAGCAGCCAAGATCCCGGCGGTCCTGAAGCTTTCTTT. Its protein product is CASSQDPGGPEAFF.

The chain employs TRBV6-5 and TRBJ2-7; D call uncertain. In germline, CDR1 is MNHEY, CDR2 SVGAGI. This CDR3 spans 13 amino acids. The V end lost 6 bases, the J end lost 0 bases, and 9 bases lay between the germline ends. CDR3 bases: TGTGCCAGCAGCTCGTATACCTCCTACGAGCAGTACTTC. This codes for CASSSYTSYEQYF.

In its sample, this clone was seen once. The identical CDR3 is also encoded by other nucleotide sequences in the sample. V and J are TRBV9 and TRBJ2-3; D is possibly TRBD1 or TRBD2 (5 bases each). Per the germline V gene, CDR1 is SGDLS and CDR2 is YYNGEE. V was cut by 0 bases and J by 2 bases, with 13 bases left in between. The CDR3 sequence is 16 residues long. This CDR3 reads CASSVGGRRHTDTQYF. The CDR3, as DNA: TGTGCCAGCAGCGTAGGGGGCCGGAGGCACACAGATACGCAGTATTTT.

This clone was counted only a few times. The chain is built from TRBV19 and TRBJ1-5; D may be TRBD1 (5 bases). CDR3 size: 15 residues. Per the germline V gene, CDR1 is LNHDA and CDR2 is SQIVND (reference sequence). The V end was cut by 3 bases, the J end by 6 bases, with 15 bases between. In nucleotides, the CDR3 is TGTGCCAGTAGTATGTCTCCGGGGCGGGGTCAGCCCCAGCATTTT. It encodes CASSMSPGRGQPQHF.

Only a few counts were recorded for this clone. The rearrangement uses TRBV28 and TRBJ2-3, with unresolved D. V was clipped by 6 bases and J by 0 bases, with 7 bases between them. CDR1 is MDHEN, CDR2 SYDVKM, per germline. This CDR3 comprises 13 residues. The CDR3 is CASRATSTDTQYF. In DNA, the CDR3 is TGTGCCAGCAGGGCGACTAGCACAGATACGCAGTATTTT.

The gene calls are TRBV27 and TRBJ1-2, with D perhaps TRBD1 (6 bases). V gave up 2 bases and J gave up 7 bases, with 23 bases separating them. The germline V gene encodes CDR1 MNHEY and CDR2 SMNVEV (reference sequence). This CDR3 has 17 residues. For the CDR3, the DNA is TGTGCCAGCAGTTTAAGCTTTATGCCCGACAGGAGAGGTGGCTACACCTTC. Residues: CASSLSFMPDRRGGYTF.

This clone was observed once. V usage is TRBV2 and J usage is TRBJ1-2; 11 bases line up with TRBD1. The germline V gene has CDR1 SNHLY and CDR2 FYNNEI. The trim removed 1 base at V and 4 bases at J, leaving 5 bases unmatched. The CDR3 is 16 residues long. CDR3 loop: CASSEGTGGNSYGYTF. CDR3 DNA sequence: TGTGCCAGCAGTGAAGGGACAGGGGGCAACAGCTATGGCTACACCTTC.

This chain uses TRBV19 with TRBJ1-2; unclear D gene. With 3 bases removed from V and 6 bases from J, the gap between germline ends came to 8 bases. This CDR3 contains 12 residues. Germline CDR1 reads LNHDA; CDR2 reads SQIVND (reference sequence). The chain's CDR3 is CASSISGNGYTF. The CDR3 region has the DNA TGTGCCAGTAGTATTTCGGGGAATGGCTACACCTTC.

This chain joins TRBV28 and TRBJ1-1; D perhaps matches TRBD1 (5 bases). Per germline, CDR1 MDHEN and CDR2 SYDVKM. CDR3 size: 13 residues. V was pared by 2 bases and J by 5 bases, with 9 bases between. CDR3 sequence reads: CASSLEGETEAFF. The CDR3 nucleotides are TGTGCCAGCAGTTTAGAAGGGGAAACTGAAGCTTTCTTT.

This chain links TRBV5-4 with TRBJ2-3, with 9 bases aligning to TRBD2. The CDR3 sequence is 16 residues long. The J segment lost 4 bases and the V segment lost 4 bases, leaving 10 bases of the junction unmatched. Germline V gene sequence: CDR1 SGHNT, CDR2 YYREEE (reference sequence). In nucleotides, the CDR3 is TGTGCCAGCAGCCCACCGACTAGCGGAGGTCCAGATACGCAGTATTTT. Translation gives CASSPPTSGGPDTQYF.

V and J are TRBV4-1 and TRBJ1-6; TRBD1 aligns across 9 bases. This CDR3 comprises 16 residues. The germline gives CDR1 MGHRA, CDR2 YSYEKL. V dropped 4 bases and J dropped 5; count of bases not matched to a gene: 6. The CDR3 DNA sequence: TGCGCCAGCAGCCTCATGACAGGGGGGAATAATTCACCCCTCCACTTT. Its translation is CASSLMTGGNNSPLHF.

This rearrangement joins TRBV2 to TRBJ2-1; the match to TRBD2 covers 10 bases. The trim removed 7 bases at V and 8 bases at J, leaving 8 bases unmatched. The CDR3 totals 14 residues. CDR1 SNHLY and CDR2 FYNNEI come from the germline V gene. The DNA of the CDR3 is TGTGCCAGCATGTGGCTAGCGGGAGTCTATGAGCAGTTCTTC. This codes for CASMWLAGVYEQFF.